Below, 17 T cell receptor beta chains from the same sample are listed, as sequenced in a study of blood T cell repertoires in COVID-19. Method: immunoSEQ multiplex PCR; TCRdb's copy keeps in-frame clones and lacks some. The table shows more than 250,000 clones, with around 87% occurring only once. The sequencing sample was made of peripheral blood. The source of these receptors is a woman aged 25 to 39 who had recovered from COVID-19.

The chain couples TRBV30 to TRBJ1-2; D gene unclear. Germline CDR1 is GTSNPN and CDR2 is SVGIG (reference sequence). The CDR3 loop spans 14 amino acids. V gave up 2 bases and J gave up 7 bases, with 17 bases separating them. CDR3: CAWSSGGLAGGYTF. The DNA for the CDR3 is TGTGCCTGGAGTTCCGGCGGACTAGCCGGTGGCTACACCTTC.

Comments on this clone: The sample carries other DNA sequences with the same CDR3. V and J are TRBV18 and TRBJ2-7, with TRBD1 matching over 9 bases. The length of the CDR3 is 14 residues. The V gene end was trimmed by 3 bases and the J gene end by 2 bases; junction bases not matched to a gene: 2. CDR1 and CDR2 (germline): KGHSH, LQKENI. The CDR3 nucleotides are TGTGCCAGCTCACCCGGGACAGGGCCCTACGAGCAGTACTTC. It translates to CASSPGTGPYEQYF.

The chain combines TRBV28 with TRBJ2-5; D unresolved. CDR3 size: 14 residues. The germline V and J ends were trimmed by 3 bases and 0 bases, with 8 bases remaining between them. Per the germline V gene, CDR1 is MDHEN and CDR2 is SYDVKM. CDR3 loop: CASSFISNQETQYF. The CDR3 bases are TGTGCCAGCAGTTTTATTTCTAACCAAGAGACCCAGTACTTC.

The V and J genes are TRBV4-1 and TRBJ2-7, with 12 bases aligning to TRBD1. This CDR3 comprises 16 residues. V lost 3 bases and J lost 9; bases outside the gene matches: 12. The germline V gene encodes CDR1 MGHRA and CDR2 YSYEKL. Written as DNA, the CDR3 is TGCGCCAGCAGCCAGTTACCGGGACAGGGGGCGCAGGTGCAGTACTTC. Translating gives CASSQLPGQGAQVQYF.

CDR3 loop: CASSLAKALPGDNEQFF. CDR3 sequence (DNA): TGTGCCAGCAGCTTAGCGAAGGCCCTCCCCGGGGACAATGAGCAGTTCTTC. The chain employs TRBV11-1 and TRBJ2-1; weak D call: TRBD2 (5 bases). V gave up 0 bases and J gave up 5 bases, with 17 bases separating them. This CDR3 has 17 amino acids. CDR1 and CDR2 from the germline V gene are SGHAT and FQDESV (reference sequence).

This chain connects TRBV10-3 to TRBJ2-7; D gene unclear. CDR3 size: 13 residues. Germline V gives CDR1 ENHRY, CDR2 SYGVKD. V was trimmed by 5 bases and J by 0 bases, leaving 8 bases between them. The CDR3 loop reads CAISPVRSYEQYF. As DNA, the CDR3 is TGTGCCATCAGTCCCGTCCGCTCCTACGAGCAGTACTTC.

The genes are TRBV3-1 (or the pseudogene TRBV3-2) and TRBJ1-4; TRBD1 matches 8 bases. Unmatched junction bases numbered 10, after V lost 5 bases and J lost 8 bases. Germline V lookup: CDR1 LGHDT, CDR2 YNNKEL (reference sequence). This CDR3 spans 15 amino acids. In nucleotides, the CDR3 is TGTGCCAGCAGCGCCCCGAGACAGGGGTTGGAAAAACTGTTTTTT. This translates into CASSAPRQGLEKLFF.

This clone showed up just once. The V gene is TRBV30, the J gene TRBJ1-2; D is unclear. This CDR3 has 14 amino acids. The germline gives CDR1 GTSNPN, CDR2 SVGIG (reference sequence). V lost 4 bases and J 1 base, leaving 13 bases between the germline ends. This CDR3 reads CAWTSTGNNYGYTF. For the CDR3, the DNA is TGTGCCTGGACATCGACCGGGAATAACTATGGCTACACCTTC.

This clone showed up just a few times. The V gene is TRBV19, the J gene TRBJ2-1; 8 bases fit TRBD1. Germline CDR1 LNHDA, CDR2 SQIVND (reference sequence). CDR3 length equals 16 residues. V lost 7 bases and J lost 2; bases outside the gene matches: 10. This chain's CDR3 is CASKPNRGSTYNEQFF. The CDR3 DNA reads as TGTGCCAGTAAACCTAACAGGGGGTCCACCTACAATGAGCAGTTCTTC.

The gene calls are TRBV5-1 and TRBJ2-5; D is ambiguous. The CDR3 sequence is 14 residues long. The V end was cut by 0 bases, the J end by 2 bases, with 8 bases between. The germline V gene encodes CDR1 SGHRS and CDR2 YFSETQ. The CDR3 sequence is CASSLAVQQETQYF. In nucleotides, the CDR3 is TGCGCCAGCAGCTTGGCTGTACAGCAAGAGACCCAGTACTTC.

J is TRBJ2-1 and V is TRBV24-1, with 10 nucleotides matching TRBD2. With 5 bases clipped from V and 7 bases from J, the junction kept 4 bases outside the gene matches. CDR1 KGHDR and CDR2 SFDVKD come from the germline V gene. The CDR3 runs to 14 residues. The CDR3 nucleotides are TGTGCCACCAGTGGTACTAGCGGGGATAATGAGCAGTTCTTC. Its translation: CATSGTSGDNEQFF.

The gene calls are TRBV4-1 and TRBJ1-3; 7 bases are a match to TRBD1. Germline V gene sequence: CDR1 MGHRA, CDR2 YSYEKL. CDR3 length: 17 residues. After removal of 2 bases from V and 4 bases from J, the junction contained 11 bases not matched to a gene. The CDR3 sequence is CASSQLTLTGEGNTIYF. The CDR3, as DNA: TGCGCCAGCAGCCAATTAACCCTCACAGGGGAAGGAAACACCATATATTTT.

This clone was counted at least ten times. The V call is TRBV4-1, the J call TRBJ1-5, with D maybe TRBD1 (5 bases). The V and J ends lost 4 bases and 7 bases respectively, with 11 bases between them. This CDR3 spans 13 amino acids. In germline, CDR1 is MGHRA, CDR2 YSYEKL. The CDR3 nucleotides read TGCGCCAGCAGCCCACAGGCTCACCAGCCCCAGCATTTT. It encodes CASSPQAHQPQHF.

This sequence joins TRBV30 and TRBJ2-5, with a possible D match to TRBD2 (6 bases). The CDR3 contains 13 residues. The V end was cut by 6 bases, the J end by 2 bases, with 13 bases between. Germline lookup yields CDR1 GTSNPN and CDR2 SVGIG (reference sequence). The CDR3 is CACRPGVQETQYF. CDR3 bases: TGTGCCTGTAGACCGGGGGTACAAGAGACCCAGTACTTC.

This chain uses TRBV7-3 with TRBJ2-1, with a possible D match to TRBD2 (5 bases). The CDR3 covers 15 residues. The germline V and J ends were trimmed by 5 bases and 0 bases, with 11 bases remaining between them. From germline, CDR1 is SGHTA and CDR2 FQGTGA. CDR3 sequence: CASSLVGSSYNEQFF. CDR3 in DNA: TGTGCCAGCAGCCTAGTGGGGAGCTCCTACAATGAGCAGTTCTTC.

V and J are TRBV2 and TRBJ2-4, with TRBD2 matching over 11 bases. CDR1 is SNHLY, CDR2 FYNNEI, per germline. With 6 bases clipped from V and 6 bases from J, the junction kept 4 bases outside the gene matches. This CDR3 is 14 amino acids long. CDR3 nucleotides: TGTGCCAGCAGGTTAGCGGGGGGGCGAAACATTCAGTACTTC. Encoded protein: CASRLAGGRNIQYF. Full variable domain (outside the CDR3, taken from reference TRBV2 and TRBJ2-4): EPEVTQTPSHQVTQMGQEVILRCVPISNHLYFYWYRQILGQKVEFLVSFYNNEISEKSEIFDDQFSVERPDGSNFTLKIRSTKLEDSAMYFCASRLAGGRNIQYFGAGTRLSVL.

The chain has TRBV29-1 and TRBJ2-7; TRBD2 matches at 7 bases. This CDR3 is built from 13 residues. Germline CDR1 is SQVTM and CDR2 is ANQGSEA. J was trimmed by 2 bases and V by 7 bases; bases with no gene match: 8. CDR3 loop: CSGRAGEAYEQYF. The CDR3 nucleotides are TGCAGCGGCAGGGCGGGGGAGGCCTACGAGCAGTACTTC.